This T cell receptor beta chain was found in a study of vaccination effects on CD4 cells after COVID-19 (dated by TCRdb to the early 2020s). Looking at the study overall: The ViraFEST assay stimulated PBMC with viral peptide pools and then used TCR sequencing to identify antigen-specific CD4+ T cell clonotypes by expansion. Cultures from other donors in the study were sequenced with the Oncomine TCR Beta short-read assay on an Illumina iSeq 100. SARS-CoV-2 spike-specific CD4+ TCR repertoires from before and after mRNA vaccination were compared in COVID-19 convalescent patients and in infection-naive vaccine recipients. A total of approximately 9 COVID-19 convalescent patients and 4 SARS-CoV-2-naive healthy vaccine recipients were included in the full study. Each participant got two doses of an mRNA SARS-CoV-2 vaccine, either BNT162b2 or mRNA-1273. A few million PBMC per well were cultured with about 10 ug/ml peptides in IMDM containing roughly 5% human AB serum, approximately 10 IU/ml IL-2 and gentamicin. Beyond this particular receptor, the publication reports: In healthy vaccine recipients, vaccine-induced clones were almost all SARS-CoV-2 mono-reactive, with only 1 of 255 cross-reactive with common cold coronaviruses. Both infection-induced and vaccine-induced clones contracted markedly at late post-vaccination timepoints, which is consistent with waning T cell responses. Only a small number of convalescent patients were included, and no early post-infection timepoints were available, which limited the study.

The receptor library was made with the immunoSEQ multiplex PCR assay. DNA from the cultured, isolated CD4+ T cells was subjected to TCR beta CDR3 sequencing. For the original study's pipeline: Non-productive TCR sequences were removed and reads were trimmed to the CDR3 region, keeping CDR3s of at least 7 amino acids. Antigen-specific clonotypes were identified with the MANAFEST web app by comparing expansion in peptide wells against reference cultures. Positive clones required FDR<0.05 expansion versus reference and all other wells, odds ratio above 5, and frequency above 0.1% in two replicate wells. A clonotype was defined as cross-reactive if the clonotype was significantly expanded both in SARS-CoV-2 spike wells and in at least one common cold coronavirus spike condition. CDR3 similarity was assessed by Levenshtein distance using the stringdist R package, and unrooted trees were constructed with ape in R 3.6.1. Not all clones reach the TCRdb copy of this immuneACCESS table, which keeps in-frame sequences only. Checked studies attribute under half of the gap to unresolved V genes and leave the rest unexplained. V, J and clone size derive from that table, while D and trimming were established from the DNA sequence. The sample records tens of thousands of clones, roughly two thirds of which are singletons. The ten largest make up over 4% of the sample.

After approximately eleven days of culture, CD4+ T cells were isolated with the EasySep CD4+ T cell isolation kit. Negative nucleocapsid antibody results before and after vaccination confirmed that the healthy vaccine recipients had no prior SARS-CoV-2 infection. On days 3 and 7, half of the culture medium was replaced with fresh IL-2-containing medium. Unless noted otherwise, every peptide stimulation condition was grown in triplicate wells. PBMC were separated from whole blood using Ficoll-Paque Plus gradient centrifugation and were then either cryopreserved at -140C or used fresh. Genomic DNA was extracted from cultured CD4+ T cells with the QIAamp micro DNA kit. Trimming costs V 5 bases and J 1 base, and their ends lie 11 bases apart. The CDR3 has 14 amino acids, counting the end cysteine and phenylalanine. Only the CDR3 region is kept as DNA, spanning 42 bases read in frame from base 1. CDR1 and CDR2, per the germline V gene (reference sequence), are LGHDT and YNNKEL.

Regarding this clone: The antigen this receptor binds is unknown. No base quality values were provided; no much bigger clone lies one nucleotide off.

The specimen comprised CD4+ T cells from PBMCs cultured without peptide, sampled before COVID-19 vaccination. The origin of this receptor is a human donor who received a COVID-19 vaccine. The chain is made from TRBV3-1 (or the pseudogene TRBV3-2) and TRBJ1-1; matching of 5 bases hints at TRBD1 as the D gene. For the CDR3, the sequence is CASSLAGGNTEAFF. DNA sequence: TGTGCCAGCAGCTTGGCGGGGGGGAACACTGAAGCTTTCTTT.